These T cell receptor beta chains were read from a single sample in a study of untreated major depressive disorder. The method was immunoSEQ multiplex PCR; TCRdb's version includes in-frame clones alone and lacks a portion of them. The sample carries roughly 25,000 clones, approximately 90% recorded once. The sequenced sample consisted of CD4+ T cells from PBMCs. All receptors come from a woman aged 30 to 39 with major depressive disorder. The CDR3 runs from the conserved cysteine through the conserved F or W. D genes are given only for firm matches. Clone size is shown for a subset of rows, as once, few, many or a class of expanded clone.

.	TRBV28	.	TRBJ2-7	CASTGGRGAQQYF	TGTGCCAGCACCGGGGGCCGAGGGGCCCAGCAGTACTTC
.	TRBV28	TRBD2	TRBJ2-7	CASNAPSGGLYEQYF	TGTGCCAGCAACGCCCCTAGCGGGGGGTTATACGAGCAGTACTTC
few	TRBV28	TRBD2	TRBJ2-3	CASSLEGGRASTDTQYF	TGTGCCAGCAGTTTAGAAGGCGGGAGGGCCAGTACAGATACGCAGTATTTT
.	TRBV10-3	.	TRBJ2-7	CAISESTHSYEQYF	TGTGCCATCAGTGAGTCGACGCACAGCTACGAGCAGTACTTC
.	TRBV5-1	TRBD2	TRBJ2-2	CASSSARSGRITGELFF	TGCGCCAGCAGCTCTGCTCGTAGCGGGAGAATTACCGGGGAGCTGTTTTTT
.	TRBV6-6	.	TRBJ2-1	CASSLGYNEQFF	TGTGCCAGCAGTTTGGGTTACAATGAGCAGTTCTTC
few	TRBV4-2	.	TRBJ1-2	CASSATGFGGYTF	TGTGCCAGCAGCGCAACAGGGTTCGGGGGCTACACCTTC
.	TRBV5-1	TRBD2	TRBJ2-1	CASSLVLAGALYNEQFF	TGCGCCAGCAGCTTGGTACTAGCGGGGGCCCTATACAATGAGCAGTTCTTC
.	TRBV7-3	.	TRBJ1-1	CASSPATVRDTEAFF	TGTGCCAGCAGCCCAGCCACGGTTAGGGACACTGAAGCTTTCTTT
.	TRBV4-3	.	TRBJ1-5	CASSQDRLLHSNQPQHF	TGCGCCAGCAGCCAAGACCGCCTCCTTCATAGCAATCAGCCCCAGCATTTT
.	TRBV5-1	.	TRBJ1-2	CASSAQPNYGYTF	TGCGCCAGCAGCGCACAGCCAAACTATGGCTACACCTTC
.	TRBV4-2	.	TRBJ1-1	CASSQERGQNTEAFF	TGTGCCAGCAGCCAAGAGCGGGGGCAGAACACTGAAGCTTTCTTT
.	TRBV9	.	TRBJ1-2	CASSVAAGGSYGYTF	TGTGCCAGCAGCGTAGCTGCCGGGGGATCCTATGGCTACACCTTC
.	TRBV5-6	TRBD2	TRBJ2-3	CASRKREPTDTQYF	TGTGCCAGCAGGAAGCGGGAACCCACAGATACGCAGTATTTT
.	TRBV28	.	TRBJ2-5	CASRFMGTQYF	TGTGCCAGTCGATTCATGGGAACCCAGTACTTC
.	TRBV11-2	.	TRBJ2-1	CASSLGLEEQFF	TGTGCCAGCAGCTTGGGTCTGGAAGAGCAGTTCTTC
once	TRBV7-6	TRBD1	TRBJ1-2	CASSRRQGGGYTF	TGTGCCAGCAGCCGTCGACAGGGAGGCGGCTACACCTTC
.	TRBV20-1	.	TRBJ2-3	CSARVPDTQYF	TGCAGTGCTAGAGTGCCGGATACGCAGTATTTT
.	TRBV4-3	.	TRBJ2-7	CASSQDLTSSYEQYF	TGCGCCAGCAGCCAAGATTTGACCAGTTCCTACGAGCAGTACTTC
.	TRBV7-9	.	TRBJ2-1	CASSFQMDWGRYNEQFF	TGTGCCAGCAGCTTCCAAATGGACTGGGGGAGATACAATGAGCAGTTCTTC
.	TRBV6-5	.	TRBJ2-1	CASSYGPGGENEQFF	TGTGCCAGCAGTTACGGGCCAGGGGGGGAGAATGAGCAGTTCTTC
.	TRBV7-2	.	TRBJ2-1	CASSLLPSYNEQFF	TGTGCCAGCAGCTTACTACCGTCCTACAATGAGCAGTTCTTC
once	TRBV27	.	TRBJ2-2	CASSLFSTGELFF	TGTGCCAGCAGTTTATTCAGCACCGGGGAGCTGTTTTTT
.	TRBV7-3	.	TRBJ1-1	CASSLLRATEAFF	TGTGCCAGCAGCTTATTACGGGCGACTGAGGCTTTCTTT
.	TRBV29-1	TRBD2	TRBJ2-7	CSVGRTSGEQYF	TGCAGCGTTGGACGGACTAGCGGCGAGCAGTACTTC
.	TRBV7-2	.	TRBJ1-5	CASSRIGPGSQPQHF	TGTGCCAGCAGTCGCATAGGGCCGGGGTCTCAGCCCCAGCATTTT
.	TRBV11-3	TRBD1	TRBJ1-5	CASRKKTGVRNQPQHF	TGTGCCAGCAGAAAAAAGACAGGGGTTAGGAATCAGCCCCAGCATTTT
once	TRBV7-2	.	TRBJ1-2	CASSLSQGTNYGYTF	TGTGCCAGCAGCTTAAGTCAGGGGACCAACTATGGCTACACCTTC
.	TRBV18	TRBD2	TRBJ2-3	CASSPNWSGGTDTQYF	TGTGCCAGCTCACCGAATTGGAGCGGGGGCACAGATACGCAGTATTTT
.	TRBV6-4	.	TRBJ2-7	CASSLEASYEQYF	TGTGCCAGCAGCCTCGAAGCTTCCTACGAGCAGTACTTC
.	TRBV2	.	TRBJ2-1	CASSGGNEQFF	TGTGCCAGCAGTGGGGGGAATGAGCAGTTCTTC
.	TRBV4-2	.	TRBJ2-3	CASSPLKGDTQYF	TGTGCCAGCAGCCCCCTCAAAGGAGATACGCAGTATTTT
.	TRBV2	TRBD2	TRBJ2-3	CASSEAGSGTVTQYF	TGTGCCAGCAGTGAAGCGGGTAGCGGGACGGTTACGCAGTATTTT
.	TRBV2	TRBD1	TRBJ2-1	CASRESTGGNEQFF	TGTGCCAGCAGGGAGTCGACAGGGGGCAATGAGCAGTTCTTC
.	TRBV4-2	.	TRBJ1-3	CASSQDMGDAGNTIYF	TGTGCCAGCAGCCAAGATATGGGGGATGCTGGAAACACCATATATTTT
.	TRBV6-6	.	TRBJ1-3	CASSYSTGSGNTIYF	TGTGCCAGCAGTTACTCGACCGGCTCTGGAAACACCATATATTTT
.	TRBV5-8	.	TRBJ1-1	CASSRIPLYGGAFF	TGTGCCAGCAGCCGCATCCCGTTATACGGCGGGGCTTTCTTT